Shown below are 9 T cell receptor beta chains from a single sample sequenced in a study of shared clonotypes between healthy human individuals. Sequenced by immunoSEQ multiplex PCR; TCRdb stores in-frame clones only, minus some. The sample has about 2,100,000 clones; roughly 91% are singletons. It was CD45RO-negative cells, positively selected for CCR7, that made up naive CD8 cells, with terminally differentiated effector memory CD45RA+ cells excluded. Sequencing was done on a sample of naive CD8+ T cells from PBMCs. The receptors shown here come from a man younger than 30 in good health. Some clones in this sample may be carry-over from other donors' samples.

This chain connects TRBV7-2 to TRBJ2-1; TRBD2 matches 13 bases. The CDR3 totals 15 residues. Germline CDR1 is SGHTA and CDR2 is FQGNSA. V shed 7 bases and J 6 bases; nucleotides not matched to a gene: 6. CDR3 in DNA: TGTGCCAGCACCCTACTAGCGGGAGGGCCCAATGAGCAGTTCTTC. This sequence encodes CASTLLAGGPNEQFF.

V usage is TRBV11-2 and J usage is TRBJ2-3; 12 positions agree with TRBD2. The CDR3 sequence is 16 residues long. The V gene's germline CDR1 is SGHAT and CDR2 FQNNGV. Trimming at V came to 6 bases and at J to 4 bases, leaving 8 bases not matched to a gene. CDR3 residues: CASSRTSGMNSDTQYF. The CDR3, as DNA: TGTGCCAGCAGTCGGACTAGCGGGATGAACTCAGATACGCAGTATTTT.

The rearrangement uses TRBV5-4 and TRBJ2-1; TRBD2 matches 8 bases. CDR1 and CDR2 from the germline V gene are SGHNT and YYREEE (reference sequence). After removal of 4 bases from V and 3 bases from J, the junction contained 15 bases not matched to a gene. CDR3 size: 18 residues. The CDR3 bases are TGTGCCAGCAGCGCCGAGGGTGGTCCGGGAGGGCACTACAATGAGCAGTTCTTC. Protein: CASSAEGGPGGHYNEQFF.

J is TRBJ2-7 and V is TRBV19, with D unclear. Trimming took off 5 bases at V and 4 bases at J, with 21 bases between the two ends. The CDR3 has 16 residues. Germline V gives CDR1 LNHDA, CDR2 SQIVND (reference sequence). The CDR3 coding sequence is TGTGCCAGTAGTGTTGACTTGGGTGAAGAAGGTTACGAGCAGTACTTC. Protein sequence: CASSVDLGEEGYEQYF.

This clone was counted once. The chain links TRBV11-3 to TRBJ2-5; D gene ambiguous. The CDR3 spans 15 residues. Trimming took 3 bases from V and 2 from J, leaving 13 bases between them. CDR1 and CDR2 (germline): SGHNT, YENEEA. CDR3 sequence reads: CASSFGKGAQETQYF. CDR3 coding DNA: TGTGCCAGCAGCTTTGGGAAGGGCGCACAAGAGACCCAGTACTTC.

The V and J genes are TRBV5-1 and TRBJ2-1; D gene unclear. Trimming removed 2 bases at V and 0 bases at J, with 0 bases between. Germline assignment: CDR1 SGHRS and CDR2 YFSETQ. This CDR3 contains 12 residues. The CDR3 DNA reads as TGCGCCAGCAGCTTCTCCTACAATGAGCAGTTCTTC. It yields the protein CASSFSYNEQFF.

Notes on this clone: Other DNA sequences in this sample translate to the same CDR3. The chain is built from TRBV25-1 and TRBJ1-1; no definite D call. Germline loops: CDR1 MGHDK, CDR2 SYGVNS. The CDR3 runs to 11 residues. Trimming stripped 2 bases from V and 8 bases from J, with 6 bases between. The CDR3 bases are TGTGCCAGCAGTGAAGGTCCCGAAGCTTTCTTT. It is translated as CASSEGPEAFF. Full variable domain (outside the CDR3, taken from reference TRBV25-1 and TRBJ1-1): EADIYQTPRYLVIGTGKKITLECSQTMGHDKMYWYQQDPGMELHLIHYSYGVNSTEKGDLSSESTVSRIRTEHFPLTLESARPSHTSQYLCASSEGPEAFFGQGTRLTVV.

This sequence joins TRBV9 and TRBJ2-1, with a possible D match to TRBD2 (7 bases). The V gene's germline CDR1 is SGDLS and CDR2 YYNGEE. V was cut by 1 base and J by 1 base, with 24 bases left in between. The CDR3 is made up of 20 amino acids. Here the CDR3 DNA reads TGTGCCAGCAGCGTAAGGGGGGGAAGTATGGAGCTGAGATCCTACAATGAGCAGTTCTTC. Amino acids: CASSVRGGSMELRSYNEQFF.

The rearrangement joins TRBV10-1 to TRBJ2-1; 10 bases match TRBD2. Germline V lookup: CDR1 WNHNN, CDR2 SYGVQD (reference sequence). Losses at the gene ends were 2 bases for V and 5 bases for J; bases not matched to a gene: 3. The CDR3 has 15 amino acids. CDR3 sequence (DNA): TGCGCCAGCAGTGAGGGTAGCGGGAGGAACAATGAGCAGTTCTTC. Translation: CASSEGSGRNNEQFF.